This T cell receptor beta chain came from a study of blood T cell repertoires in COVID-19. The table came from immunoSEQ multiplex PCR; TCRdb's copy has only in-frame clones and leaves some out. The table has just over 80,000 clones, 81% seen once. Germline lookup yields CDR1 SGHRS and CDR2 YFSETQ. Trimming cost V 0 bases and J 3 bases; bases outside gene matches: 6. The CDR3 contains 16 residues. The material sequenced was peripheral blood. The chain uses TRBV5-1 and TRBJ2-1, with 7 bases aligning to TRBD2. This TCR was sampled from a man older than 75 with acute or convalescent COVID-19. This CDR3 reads CASSLAGTTNYNEQFF. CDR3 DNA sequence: TGCGCCAGCAGCTTGGCCGGGACTACCAACTACAATGAGCAGTTCTTC.